The 15 T cell receptor beta chains listed next were all sequenced from one sample in a study of cytomegalovirus exposure and HLA in healthy donors. Assay: immunoSEQ multiplex PCR; the TCRdb copy retains only in-frame clones and omits some. The repertoire holds 170,000 or so clones, with about 80% as singletons. Material: PBMCs. The receptors stem from a woman between 18 and 30 years old in good health and CMV-seropositive.

This clone was observed once. The chain carries TRBV30 and TRBJ1-2; the match to TRBD1 covers 10 bases. J lost 0 bases, V lost 2 bases, and 3 bases had no gene match. This CDR3 region has 15 residues. Germline assignment: CDR1 GTSNPN and CDR2 SVGIG (reference sequence). CDR3 bases: TGTGCCTGGAGTCGGGGACAGGGGACTAACTATGGCTACACCTTC. Translating it yields CAWSRGQGTNYGYTF. The full variable domain, its missing parts supplied by reference TRBV30 and TRBJ1-2, is SQTIHQWPATLVQPVGSPLSLECTVEGTSNPNLYWYRQAAGRGLQLLFYSVGIGQISSEVPQNLSASRPQDRQFILSSKKLLLSDSGFYLCAWSRGQGTNYGYTFGSGTRLTVV.

The CDR3 is CAISPGRTQNNEQFF. The CDR3 DNA sequence: TGTGCCATCAGTCCCGGGCGGACTCAGAACAATGAGCAGTTCTTC. The V gene is TRBV10-3, the J gene TRBJ2-1; possibly TRBD2 for D (5 bases). The CDR3 spans 15 residues. The germline CDR1 and CDR2 sequences are ENHRY and SYGVKD. Between the trimmed V and J ends, which lost 5 bases and 5 bases, there was a span of 16 bases.

The genes are TRBV19 and TRBJ1-1; 8 positions agree with TRBD1. The CDR3 is 14 amino acids. Unmatched junction bases numbered 14, after V lost 7 bases and J lost 10 bases. Per germline, CDR1 LNHDA and CDR2 SQIVND (reference sequence). CDR3 in amino acids: CASKDGQGTYGAFF. The DNA for the CDR3 is TGTGCCAGTAAAGACGGACAGGGAACCTATGGAGCTTTCTTT.

This rearrangement joins TRBV7-9 to TRBJ1-2; TRBD1 is a possible D gene (6 bases). V shed 1 base and J shed 1 base, with 19 bases lying between them. This CDR3 has 18 residues. Germline V gene data show CDR1 as SEHNR and CDR2 as FQNEAQ (reference sequence). The CDR3 is CASSLVLNHLGHNYGYTF. DNA for the CDR3: TGTGCCAGCAGCTTAGTTTTAAACCACCTGGGACATAACTATGGCTACACCTTC.

The rearrangement joins TRBV6-5 to TRBJ1-2, with D maybe TRBD1 (5 bases). The length of the CDR3 is 15 residues. Trimming took off 3 bases at V and 4 bases at J, with 15 bases between the two ends. Germline lookup yields CDR1 MNHEY and CDR2 SVGAGI. CDR3 DNA: TGTGCCAGCAGTTATCAATCCGGGACTTTCTATGGCTACACCTTC. Its translation: CASSYQSGTFYGYTF.

CDR3 region: CASSYRDSLNYGYTF. For the CDR3, the DNA is TGTGCCAGCAGCTACCGGGACAGCCTAAACTATGGCTACACCTTC. This rearrangement joins TRBV7-8 to TRBJ1-2, with 7 nucleotides matching TRBD1. Germline V gene sequence: CDR1 SGHVS, CDR2 FQNEAQ. This CDR3 has 15 amino acids. V lost 4 bases and J lost 2; bases outside the gene matches: 7.

This clone was detected only once. The chain combines TRBV23-1 with TRBJ1-1; D is unclear. TRBV23-1 is annotated as an ORF whose role is uncertain. The CDR3 length is 14 residues. V was clipped by 0 bases and J by 3 bases, with 8 bases between them. In DNA form, the CDR3 reads TGCGCCAGCAGTCAATCCGGTGTGGACACTGAAGCTTTCTTT. It is translated as CASSQSGVDTEAFF.

A few counts support this clone. The same CDR3 is also encoded by other DNA sequences in this sample. The chain carries TRBV16 and TRBJ2-7, with D tentatively TRBD2 (6 bases). The germline gives CDR1 KGHSY, CDR2 FQNENV. The V end lost 0 bases, the J end lost 6 bases, and 18 bases lay between the germline ends. There are 16 residues in the CDR3. The CDR3 reads CASSQSNGAHGGEQYF. In DNA form, the CDR3 reads TGTGCCAGCAGCCAATCGAACGGGGCCCACGGGGGCGAGCAGTACTTC. Complete variable domain (other parts from reference TRBV16 and TRBJ2-7): GEEVAQTPKHLVRGEGQKAKLYCAPIKGHSYVFWYQQVLKNEFKFLISFQNENVFDETGMPKERFSAKCLPNSPCSLEIQATKLEDSAVYFCASSQSNGAHGGEQYFGPGTRLTVT.

This clone has just one count. V is TRBV29-1 and J is TRBJ1-1; weak D call: TRBD1 (5 bases). The V end lost 4 bases, the J end lost 3 bases, and 12 bases lay between the germline ends. CDR1 is SQVTM and CDR2 is ANQGSEA in the germline V gene. This CDR3 has 13 amino acids. The CDR3 is CSVVATAYTEAFF. CDR3 nucleotides: TGCAGCGTTGTGGCGACAGCCTACACTGAAGCTTTCTTT.

V gene TRBV5-1 combines with J gene TRBJ1-1; possibly TRBD1 for D (5 bases). CDR1 is SGHRS, CDR2 YFSETQ, per germline. Trimming left V 0 bases short and J 2 bases short, with 11 bases between. The CDR3 loop spans 15 amino acids. The DNA of the CDR3 is TGCGCCAGCAGCTTGGACGGCAGGGTTAACACTGAAGCTTTCTTT. This gives the protein CASSLDGRVNTEAFF. Together with reference TRBV5-1 and TRBJ1-1, the CDR3 gives the full variable domain: KAGVTQTPRYLIKTRGQQVTLSCSPISGHRSVSWYQQTPGQGLQFLFEYFSETQRNKGNFPGRFSGRQFSNSRSEMNVSTLELGDSALYLCASSLDGRVNTEAFFGQGTRLTVV.

The chain joins TRBV5-4 to TRBJ2-3; 7 positions match TRBD1. The ends lost 6 bases at V and 7 bases at J; junction bases unmatched: 14. CDR3 size: 15 residues. Per the germline V gene, CDR1 is SGHNT and CDR2 is YYREEE (reference sequence). The CDR3 is CASNTRGQAENTQYF. The CDR3 DNA sequence: TGTGCCAGCAACACCCGTGGACAGGCGGAAAATACGCAGTATTTT.

The V and J genes are TRBV2 and TRBJ2-3; 8 bases are shared with TRBD2. With 7 bases clipped from V and 0 bases from J, the junction kept 9 bases outside the gene matches. The CDR3 covers 16 residues. The germline CDR1 and CDR2 sequences are SNHLY and FYNNEI. Here the CDR3 reads CASTRGGPHSTDTQYF. In DNA, the CDR3 is TGTGCCAGCACACGGGGGGGCCCTCACAGCACAGATACGCAGTATTTT.

In its sample, this clone was seen a few times. The chain carries TRBV10-3 and TRBJ2-6; 9 nucleotides match TRBD1. Trimming at V came to 3 bases and at J to 1 base, leaving 4 bases not matched to a gene. The CDR3 contains 17 residues. Germline CDR1 and CDR2: ENHRY and SYGVKD. As DNA, the CDR3 is TGTGCCATCAGTGACCGACAGGGGGTATCTGGGGCCAACGTCCTGACTTTC. Encoded protein: CAISDRQGVSGANVLTF.

The gene calls are TRBV5-1 and TRBJ1-5; tentative D call: TRBD1 (5 bases). With 0 bases removed from V and 1 base from J, the gap between germline ends came to 8 bases. The CDR3 length is 15 residues. The germline V gene has CDR1 SGHRS and CDR2 YFSETQ. The CDR3 is CASSLGAGSNQPQHF. The CDR3 nucleotides read TGCGCCAGCAGCTTGGGGGCAGGGAGCAATCAGCCCCAGCATTTT.

This chain uses TRBV7-8 with TRBJ2-2, with D unresolved. V lost 0 bases and J lost 7, with 9 bases in between. This CDR3 comprises 14 residues. Germline lookup yields CDR1 SGHVS and CDR2 FQNEAQ. The CDR3 DNA is TGTGCCAGCAGCTTAGCGCAGTTGCACGGGGAGCTGTTTTTT. It yields the protein CASSLAQLHGELFF.